The clone carrying this T cell receptor beta chain is a singleton in its sample. The germline V gene has CDR1 LGHNA and CDR2 YSLEER. CDR3 length: 15 amino acids. V lost 0 bases and J lost 4, with 7 bases in between. Repertoires were generated with immunoSEQ multiplex PCR, while TCRdb's copy carries only in-frame clones and drops some. The repertoire holds approximately 170,000 clones, with around 80% as singletons. These data originate in a study of blood T cell repertoires in COVID-19. Sequencing was carried out using PBMCs or T cells enriched from blood (not recorded which). The chain is built from TRBV4-3 and TRBJ2-6, with unresolved D. The clonotype originates from a woman aged 45-65 years in a cohort exposed to, infected with or recovered from COVID-19 (not recorded which). CDR3: CASSQDSRGANVLTF. CDR3 in DNA: TGCGCCAGCAGCCAAGATTCGCGGGGGGCCAACGTCCTGACTTTC.